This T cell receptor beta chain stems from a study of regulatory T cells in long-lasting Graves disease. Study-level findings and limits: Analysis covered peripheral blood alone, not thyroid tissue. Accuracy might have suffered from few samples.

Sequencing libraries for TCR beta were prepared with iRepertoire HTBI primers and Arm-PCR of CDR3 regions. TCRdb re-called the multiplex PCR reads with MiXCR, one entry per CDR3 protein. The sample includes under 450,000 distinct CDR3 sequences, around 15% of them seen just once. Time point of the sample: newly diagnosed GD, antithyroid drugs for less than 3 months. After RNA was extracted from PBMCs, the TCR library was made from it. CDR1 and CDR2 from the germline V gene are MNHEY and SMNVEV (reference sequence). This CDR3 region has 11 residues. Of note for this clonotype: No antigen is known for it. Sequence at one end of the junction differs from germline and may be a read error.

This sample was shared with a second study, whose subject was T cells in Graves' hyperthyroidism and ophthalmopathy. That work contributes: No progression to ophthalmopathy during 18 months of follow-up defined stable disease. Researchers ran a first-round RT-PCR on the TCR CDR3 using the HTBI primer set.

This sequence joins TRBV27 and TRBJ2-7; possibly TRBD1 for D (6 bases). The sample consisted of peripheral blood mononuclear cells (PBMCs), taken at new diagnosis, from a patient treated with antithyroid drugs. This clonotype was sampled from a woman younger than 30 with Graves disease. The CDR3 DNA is TGTGCCAGCAGTACCCCCGGGGACACTATCTTC. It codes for CASSTPGDTIF.